This T cell receptor (beta chain) emerged from a study of T-cell memory formation after mild COVID-19 (dated by TCRdb to 2020 to 2023). Broadly, across the study: Most TCR sequence clusters were specific to one of the two donors. T-cell clones expanding and contracting after mild COVID-19 in two donors were tracked by longitudinal TCRalpha and TCRbeta repertoire sequencing. Two young, previously healthy adult volunteers made up the cohort, one male and one female. The study at large found these results: Contracting CD4+ clones were located mainly in the CM and EM memory subsets, whereas CD8+ clones were found to be enriched in EMRA. Only a couple of mild cases were covered in the study, and larger cohorts including severe cases with pre-infection samples were considered necessary. Some responding clones were detected in pre-infection memory, which suggested that pre-existing cross-reactive memory T cells had joined the SARS-CoV-2 response. SARS-CoV-2 specificity of the second-wave clones peaking on day 37 was not confirmed. From day 15 to 85, contracting clones showed balanced CD4/CD8 phenotypes, whereas a second wave of clones that expanded from day 15 to 37 leaned towards CD4+.

This clonotype occurred once. Which antigen it targets is not known. Qualities for individual bases were not recorded, and no much larger clone is one base off. One read alone is a weak basis. PBMCs were isolated by Ficoll-Paque density gradient centrifugation. The reads were generated on an Illumina NovaSeq 6000. cDNA libraries for TCRalpha and TCRbeta were prepared by 5'RACE using constant-segment primers, with sample barcodes and unique molecular identifiers added. RNA was extracted from every sample with Trizol reagent. The libraries were amplified in two PCR steps, and the second step added a second sample barcode and Illumina TruSeq adapters. Sequencing of the libraries was done on an Illumina NovaSeq, producing 2 x 150 bp paired-end reads. Per the authors' processing: The reads were demultiplexed and collapsed into UMI-guided consensus sequences using migec v1.2.7. Using mixcr v2.1.11, the UMI consensuses were aligned to TRA and TRB V and J templates and assembled into clonotypes. A clonotype was counted as expanded or contracted only if both edgeR and NoisET called the change significant, with noise models trained on biological replicates. edgeR calls used a false discovery rate-adjusted p below 0.01 and a log2 fold-change threshold of 1. PCA with hierarchical clustering of max-normalized trajectories of the 1000 most abundant clonotypes was used as exploratory dynamics analysis. Each responding clone was given a CD4 or CD8 phenotype based on the CD4+ and CD8+ repertoires, which had been sequenced separately. Clones were called with MiXCR by TCRdb after fastp trimmed the public reads at Q25, and only in-frame beta chains were retained. Entries are consolidated by CDR3 protein sequence, retaining the most common genes and DNA. It is TCRdb's table, rather than the study itself, that gives the V and J calls and clone size. The sample table records about 400,000 distinct CDR3 sequences; less than 25% of these occur just once. Clones ranked in the top ten supply about an eighth of the sample.

The junction shows trimming of 0 bases on V and 5 bases on J, plus 9 bases between the germline ends. Measured from the cysteine to the phenylalanine, the CDR3 is 13 residues long. The only DNA kept is the CDR3, 39 bases in frame from the first base. The germline V gene (reference sequence) provides CDR1 SGHNT and CDR2 YYREEE. The TCR sequence derives from an adult woman who had mild COVID-19 (a few samples of this study predate the infection). The sample titles of this study are shuffled in the database, so cell type and time point are left out; the donor was told from shared clones. Sequencing was done on a sample of PBMCs or a T cell subset sorted from them (not recorded which). The rearrangement combines TRBV5-4 with TRBJ2-7, with the D gene too uncertain to name. DNA sequence: TGTGCCAGCAGCTTGGCACCGGCGGACGAGCAGTACTTC. This encodes CASSLAPADEQYF.